This T cell receptor beta chain was found in a study of graft-versus-host responses after intestinal transplantation. Marrow after transplant was taken from the posterior iliac crest or another site. Study-level points and caveats: Individuals carrying graft-donor T cell macrochimerism showed high graft-versus-host to host-versus-graft clonal ratios in allografts. Association was observed between peak circulating GvH clone levels and early post-transplant HvG declines.

CDR3 length: 14 amino acids. V lost 0 bases, J lost 6 bases, and 12 bases lay in between. In germline, CDR1 is SGHRS, CDR2 YFSETQ. Clones were read by immunoSEQ multiplex PCR, and TCRdb kept only the in-frame ones, dropping some. The data contain just over 15,000 clones, approximately 89% of them singletons. With respect to this clone: The target antigen is unknown.

The genes are TRBV5-1 and TRBJ1-2; D may be TRBD1 (6 bases). The input for sequencing was bone marrow, taken just over 120 days after intestinal transplantation. The clonotype comes from a human patient who received an intestinal transplant, so some T cells may come from the graft donor. The CDR3 sequence: CASSLVSGADGYTF. DNA of the CDR3: TGCGCCAGCAGCTTGGTTTCAGGGGCGGATGGCTACACCTTC.